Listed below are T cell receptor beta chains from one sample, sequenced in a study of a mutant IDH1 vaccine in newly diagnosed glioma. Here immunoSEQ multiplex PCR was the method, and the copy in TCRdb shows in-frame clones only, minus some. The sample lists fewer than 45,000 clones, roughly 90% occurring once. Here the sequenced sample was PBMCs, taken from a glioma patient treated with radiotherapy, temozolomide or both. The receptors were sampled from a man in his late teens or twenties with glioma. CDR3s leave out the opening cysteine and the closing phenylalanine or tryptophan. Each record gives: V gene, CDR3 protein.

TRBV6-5 ASRSDRATYEQY
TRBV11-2 ASSLDGANEQF
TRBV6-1 ASRAGRTVAYEQY
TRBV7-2 ASSLGGPRRGYT
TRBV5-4 ASSLWGTEGYT
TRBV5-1 ASSLEAGTDTQY
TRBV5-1 ASSLIPGQETQY
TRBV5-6 ASSSTETQY
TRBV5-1 ASSLSTDVAKNIQY
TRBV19 ASSIGTPSWPQH
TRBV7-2 ASSPVASGRGPQY
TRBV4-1 ASSQGRGGYGYT
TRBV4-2 ASSQDLVEQPQH
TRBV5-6 ASSTRDPRPNTEAF